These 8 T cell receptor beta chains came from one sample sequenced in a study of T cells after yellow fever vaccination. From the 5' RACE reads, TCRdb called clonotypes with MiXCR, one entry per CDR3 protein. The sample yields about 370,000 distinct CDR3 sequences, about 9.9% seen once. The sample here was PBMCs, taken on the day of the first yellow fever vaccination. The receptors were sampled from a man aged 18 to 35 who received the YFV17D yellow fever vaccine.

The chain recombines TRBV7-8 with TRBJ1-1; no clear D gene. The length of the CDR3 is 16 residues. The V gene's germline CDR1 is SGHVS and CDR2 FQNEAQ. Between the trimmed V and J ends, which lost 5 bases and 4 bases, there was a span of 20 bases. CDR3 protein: CASSQRSNPIGTEAFF. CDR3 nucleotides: TGTGCCAGCAGCCAACGGAGCAACCCGATCGGCACTGAAGCTTTCTTT. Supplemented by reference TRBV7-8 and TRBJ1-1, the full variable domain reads GAGVSQSPRYKVAKRGQDVALRCDPISGHVSLFWYQQALGQGPEFLTYFQNEAQLDKSGLPSDRFFAERPEGSVSTLKIQRTQQEDSAVYLCASSQRSNPIGTEAFFGQGTRLTVV.

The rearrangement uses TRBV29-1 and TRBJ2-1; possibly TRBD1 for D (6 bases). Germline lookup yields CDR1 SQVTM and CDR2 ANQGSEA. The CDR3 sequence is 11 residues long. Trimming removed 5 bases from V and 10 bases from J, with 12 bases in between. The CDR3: CSVSLGQEQFF. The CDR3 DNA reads TGCAGCGTTTCCTTAGGACAGGAGCAGTTCTTC.

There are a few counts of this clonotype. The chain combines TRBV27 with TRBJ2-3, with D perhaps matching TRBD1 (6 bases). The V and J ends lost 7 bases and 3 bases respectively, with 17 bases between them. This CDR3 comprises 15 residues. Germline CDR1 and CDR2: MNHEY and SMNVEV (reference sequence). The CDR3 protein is CASKGGVGKTDTQYF. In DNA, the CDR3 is TGTGCCAGCAAAGGGGGAGTGGGTAAGACAGATACGCAGTATTTT.

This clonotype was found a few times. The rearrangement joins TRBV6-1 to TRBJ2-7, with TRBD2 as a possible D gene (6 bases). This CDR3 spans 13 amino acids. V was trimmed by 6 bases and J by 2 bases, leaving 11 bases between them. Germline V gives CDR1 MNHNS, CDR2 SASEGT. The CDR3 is CASSGGPAYEQYF. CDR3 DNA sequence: TGTGCCAGCAGCGGGGGACCCGCCTACGAGCAGTACTTC.

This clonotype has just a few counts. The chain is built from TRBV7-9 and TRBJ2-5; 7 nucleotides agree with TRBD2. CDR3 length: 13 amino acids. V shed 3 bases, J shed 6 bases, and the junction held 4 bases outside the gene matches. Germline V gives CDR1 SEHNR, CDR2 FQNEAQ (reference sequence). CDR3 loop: CASSLMGGKTQYF. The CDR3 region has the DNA TGTGCCAGCAGCTTGATGGGGGGGAAGACCCAGTACTTC.

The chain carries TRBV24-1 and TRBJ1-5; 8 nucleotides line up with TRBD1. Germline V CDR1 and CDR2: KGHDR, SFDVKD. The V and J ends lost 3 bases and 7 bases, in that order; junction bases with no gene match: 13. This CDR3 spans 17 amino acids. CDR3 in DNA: TGTGCCACCAGTGATGCCGGGTCAGGGGGCGTCTGGCAGCCCCAGCATTTT. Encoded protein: CATSDAGSGGVWQPQHF.

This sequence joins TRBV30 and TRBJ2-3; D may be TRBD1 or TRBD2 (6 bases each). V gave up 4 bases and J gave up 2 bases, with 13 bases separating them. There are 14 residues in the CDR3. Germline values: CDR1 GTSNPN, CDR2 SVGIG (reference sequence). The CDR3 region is CAWTPGAFTDTQYF. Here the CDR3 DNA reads TGTGCCTGGACTCCGGGGGCTTTCACAGATACGCAGTATTTT.

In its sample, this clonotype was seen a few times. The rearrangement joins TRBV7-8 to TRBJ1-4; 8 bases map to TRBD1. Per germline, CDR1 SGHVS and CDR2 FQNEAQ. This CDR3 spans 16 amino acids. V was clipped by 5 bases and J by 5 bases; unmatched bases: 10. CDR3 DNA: TGTGCCAGCAGCCGAGTTTTGGGACAGGCAAATGAAAAACTGTTTTTT. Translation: CASSRVLGQANEKLFF.